This is a list of T cell receptor beta chains from one sample in a study of blood T cell repertoires in COVID-19. Profiled with immunoSEQ multiplex PCR; TCRdb holds only in-frame clones, not every one. Of over 45,000 clones in the sample, roughly four fifths were seen once. The sequenced sample consisted of peripheral blood. These receptors were taken from an elderly woman with acute or convalescent COVID-19. Each CDR3 is given with its conserved first and last residue. D genes are given only for firm matches. Size tells how often a clone was seen (once, few, many) or the class of an expanded clone, and some rows leave it out.

v_gene	d_gene	abundance	j_gene	CDR3nt	CDR3aa
TRBV7-8	-	-	TRBJ2-7	TGTGCCAGCAGCTTTGGAGGGACGGGCGACTACTTC	CASSFGGTGDYF
TRBV5-1	TRBD1	-	TRBJ2-2	TGCGCCAGCAGCTTGGACAGGGGGTATGCCGGGGAGCTGTTTTTT	CASSLDRGYAGELFF
TRBV7-2	TRBD2	-	TRBJ2-2	TGTGCCAGCAGCCAATGGACTAGCGGGATACCCGGGGAGCTGTTTTTT	CASSQWTSGIPGELFF
TRBV30	-	-	TRBJ1-6	TGTGCCTGGAGTTCGGGGTTGAATTCACCCCTCCACTTT	CAWSSGLNSPLHF
TRBV10-2	TRBD1	-	TRBJ1-3	TGCGCCAGCAGTGAGGGACAGGGTTTCTCTGGAAACACCATATATTTT	CASSEGQGFSGNTIYF
TRBV18	TRBD2	few	TRBJ2-1	TGTGCCAGCTCGCGGACCGCCGGGACTAGCGGGGACAATGAGCAGTTCTTC	CASSRTAGTSGDNEQFF
TRBV19	-	-	TRBJ2-5	TGTGCCAGTAGTATAGATCAGGGCAGGGAGACCCAGTACTTC	CASSIDQGRETQYF
TRBV3-1/TRBV3-2	TRBD2	-	TRBJ2-2	TGTGCCAGCAGTACAGTACTAGCGGGAGGCCCAAACACCGGGGAGCTGTTTTTT	CASSTVLAGGPNTGELFF
TRBV18	-	-	TRBJ2-5	TGTGCCAGCTCACCCCCGACTAGGGGAGGTGAGACCCAGTACTTC	CASSPPTRGGETQYF
TRBV15	-	-	TRBJ1-4	TGTGCCACCAGCAGACAGGGTATAATAAGGTCTAATGAAAAACTGTTTTTT	CATSRQGIIRSNEKLFF
TRBV28	TRBD1	-	TRBJ2-5	TGTGCCAGCAGTTTATGGTATGGACAGGGGGAGGAAGAGACCCAGTACTTC	CASSLWYGQGEEETQYF
TRBV27	-	-	TRBJ2-7	TGTGCCAGCAGTCAAGTAGTGGGGGCCCGTGGTGAGCAGTACTTC	CASSQVVGARGEQYF
TRBV19	TRBD1	-	TRBJ1-1	TGTGCCAGTAGCCCTACAGTAAGGGACAGCTTTAACACTGAAGCTTTCTTT	CASSPTVRDSFNTEAFF
TRBV6-2/TRBV6-3	TRBD1	-	TRBJ1-5	TGTGCCAGCAGTGCACGGACAGGGGTGGGCAATCAGCCCCAGCATTTT	CASSARTGVGNQPQHF
TRBV7-2	-	-	TRBJ1-2	TGTGCCAGCAGCTTAGTGGATAGCGGCTACACCTTC	CASSLVDSGYTF
TRBV6-5	TRBD2	-	TRBJ2-3	TGTGCCAGCAGCGTACTAGCGGGGGCGGTAGATACGCAGTATTTT	CASSVLAGAVDTQYF
TRBV9	TRBD1	-	TRBJ2-3	TGTGCCAGCAGCGTATGGGGACAGGGACTAGATACGCAGTATTTT	CASSVWGQGLDTQYF
TRBV25-1	-	-	TRBJ2-5	TGTGCCAGCAGTGAATTTGTTGGGAGGGGGGCCCAGTACTTC	CASSEFVGRGAQYF